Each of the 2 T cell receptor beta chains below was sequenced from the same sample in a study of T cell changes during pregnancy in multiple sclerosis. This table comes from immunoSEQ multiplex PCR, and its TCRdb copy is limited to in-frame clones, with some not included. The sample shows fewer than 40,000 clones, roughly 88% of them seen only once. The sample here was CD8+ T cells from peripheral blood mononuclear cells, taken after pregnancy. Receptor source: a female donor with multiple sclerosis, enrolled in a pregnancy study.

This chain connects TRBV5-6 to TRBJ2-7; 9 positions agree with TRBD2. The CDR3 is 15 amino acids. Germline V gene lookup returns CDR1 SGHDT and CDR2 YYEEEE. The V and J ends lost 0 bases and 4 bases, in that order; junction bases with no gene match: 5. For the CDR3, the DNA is TGTGCCAGCAGCTTGGGGGGTAGCGGGGGTTACGAGCAGTACTTC. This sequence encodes CASSLGGSGGYEQYF.

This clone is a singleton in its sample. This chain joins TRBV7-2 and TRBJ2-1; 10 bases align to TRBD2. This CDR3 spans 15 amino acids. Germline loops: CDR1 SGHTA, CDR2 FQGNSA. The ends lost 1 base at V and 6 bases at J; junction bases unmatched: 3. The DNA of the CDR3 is TGTGCCAGCAGCTTAGTAAGCGGGGGGGGCAATGAGCAGTTCTTC. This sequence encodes CASSLVSGGGNEQFF.